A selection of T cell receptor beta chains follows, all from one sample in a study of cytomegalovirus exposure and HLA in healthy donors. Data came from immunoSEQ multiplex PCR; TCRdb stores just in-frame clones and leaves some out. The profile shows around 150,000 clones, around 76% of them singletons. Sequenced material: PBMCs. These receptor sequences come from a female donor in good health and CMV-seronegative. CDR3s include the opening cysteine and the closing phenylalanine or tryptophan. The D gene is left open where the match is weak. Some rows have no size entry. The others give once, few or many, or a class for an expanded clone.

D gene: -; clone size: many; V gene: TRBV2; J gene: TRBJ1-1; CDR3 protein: CASSEGGLNTEAFF; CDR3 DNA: TGTGCCAGCAGTGAGGGTGGGCTGAACACTGAAGCTTTCTTT
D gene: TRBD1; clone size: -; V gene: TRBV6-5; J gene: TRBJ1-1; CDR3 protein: CASRQQGGNTEAFF; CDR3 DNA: TGTGCCAGCAGACAACAGGGGGGCAACACTGAAGCTTTCTTT
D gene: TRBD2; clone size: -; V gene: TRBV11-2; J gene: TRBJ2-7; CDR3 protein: CASSLTASGSRYEQYF; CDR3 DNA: TGTGCCAGCAGCTTAACGGCTAGCGGGAGTCGGTACGAGCAGTACTTC
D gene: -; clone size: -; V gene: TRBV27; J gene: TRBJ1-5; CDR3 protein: CASSYRGGNQPQHF; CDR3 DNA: TGTGCCAGCAGTTATAGAGGTGGGAATCAGCCCCAGCATTTT
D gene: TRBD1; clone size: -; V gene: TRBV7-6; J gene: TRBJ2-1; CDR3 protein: CASSLEGQSRQFF; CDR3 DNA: TGTGCCAGCAGCTTAGAGGGACAGTCGAGGCAGTTCTTC
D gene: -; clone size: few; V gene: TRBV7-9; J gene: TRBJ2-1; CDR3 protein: CASSFSGSGNEQFF; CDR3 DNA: TGTGCCAGCAGCTTCAGTGGGTCAGGGAATGAGCAGTTCTTC
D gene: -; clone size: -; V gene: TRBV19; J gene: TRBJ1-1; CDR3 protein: CASSPIGALNTEAFF; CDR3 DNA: TGTGCCAGTAGCCCTATTGGAGCGCTGAACACTGAAGCTTTCTTT
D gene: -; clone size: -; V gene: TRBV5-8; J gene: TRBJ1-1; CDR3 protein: CASSWGPGLGTEAFF; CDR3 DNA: TGTGCCAGCAGCTGGGGGCCAGGGCTTGGCACTGAAGCTTTCTTT
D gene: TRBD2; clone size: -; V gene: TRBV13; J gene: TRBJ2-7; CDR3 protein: CASSSTSGGARGTDPYEQYF; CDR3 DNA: TGTGCCAGCAGCTCCACTAGCGGGGGGGCTAGAGGAACAGATCCCTACGAGCAGTACTTC
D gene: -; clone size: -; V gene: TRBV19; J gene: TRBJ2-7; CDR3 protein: CASARGPSYEQYF; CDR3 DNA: TGTGCCAGTGCCAGGGGTCCCTCCTACGAGCAGTACTTC
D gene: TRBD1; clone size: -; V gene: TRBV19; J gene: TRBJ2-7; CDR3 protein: CASSIRVTGAGYEQYF; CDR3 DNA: TGTGCCAGTAGTATAAGGGTGACAGGGGCTGGCTACGAGCAGTACTTC